These T cell receptor beta chains were read from a single sample in a study of T cells after posttransplantation cyclophosphamide. Profiled with immunoSEQ multiplex PCR; TCRdb holds only in-frame clones, not every one. The table lists 1,400 or so clones, no singletons, with 27% in the top ten. The input for sequencing was PBMCs, taken after an allogeneic stem cell transplant with post-transplant cyclophosphamide. Source of these receptors: a male patient aged 30 to 39 who received an allogeneic stem cell transplant from a related donor, was CMV-positive, and had acute GVHD only. A subset of T cells may come from the graft donor. CDR3s include the opening cysteine and the closing phenylalanine or tryptophan. Each record gives: clone size, J gene, V gene, D gene, CDR3 protein, CDR3 DNA. A D gene is named only where the DNA matches it firmly. Clone size reads once, few, many, or a class if the clone is expanded.

abundance: medium-sized
j_gene: TRBJ1-2
v_gene: TRBV5-4
d_gene: TRBD1
CDR3aa: CASSLVGGGDGYTF
CDR3nt: TGTGCCAGCAGCTTGGTTGGAGGGGGCGATGGCTACACCTTC

abundance: many
j_gene: TRBJ2-5
v_gene: TRBV7-2
d_gene: .
CDR3aa: CASSLGAGQQGPQYF
CDR3nt: TGTGCCAGCAGCTTAGGGGCAGGGCAGCAGGGGCCCCAGTACTTC

abundance: many
j_gene: TRBJ2-5
v_gene: TRBV6-2/TRBV6-3
d_gene: TRBD2
CDR3aa: CASSSARLAGETQYF
CDR3nt: TGTGCCAGCAGTTCTGCCCGACTAGCCGGCGAGACCCAGTACTTC

abundance: medium-sized
j_gene: TRBJ1-1
v_gene: TRBV6-7
d_gene: .
CDR3aa: CASSYSGGTMNTEAFF
CDR3nt: TGTGCCAGCAGTTACTCCGGGGGAACCATGAACACTGAAGCTTTCTTT

abundance: medium-sized
j_gene: TRBJ1-1
v_gene: TRBV2
d_gene: .
CDR3aa: CASRLQGSSNTEAFF
CDR3nt: TGTGCCAGCAGACTTCAGGGTTCGTCGAACACTGAAGCTTTCTTT

abundance: many
j_gene: TRBJ2-3
v_gene: TRBV9
d_gene: TRBD1
CDR3aa: CASSAGTASTDTQYF
CDR3nt: TGTGCCAGCAGCGCCGGGACAGCATCCACAGATACGCAGTATTTT

abundance: many
j_gene: TRBJ2-2
v_gene: TRBV24-1
d_gene: .
CDR3aa: CATTSSLVPGELFF
CDR3nt: TGTGCCACCACCAGTAGTCTAGTGCCCGGGGAGCTGTTTTTT

abundance: many
j_gene: TRBJ1-2
v_gene: TRBV6-1
d_gene: TRBD1
CDR3aa: CASTPTGFGGYTF
CDR3nt: TGTGCCAGCACTCCGACAGGGTTTGGAGGCTACACCTTC

abundance: many
j_gene: TRBJ2-3
v_gene: TRBV4-1
d_gene: .
CDR3aa: CASSQEPLAGGQLTSTDTQYF
CDR3nt: TGCGCCAGCAGCCAAGAGCCTCTTGCGGGGGGACAGCTTACAAGCACAGATACGCAGTATTTT

abundance: medium-sized
j_gene: TRBJ1-5
v_gene: TRBV5-5
d_gene: TRBD1
CDR3aa: CASSPGQDRNQPQHF
CDR3nt: TGTGCCAGCAGCCCGGGACAGGACCGCAATCAGCCCCAGCATTTT

abundance: medium-sized
j_gene: TRBJ2-1
v_gene: TRBV28
d_gene: TRBD2
CDR3aa: CASNRPGLRKNEQFF
CDR3nt: TGTGCCAGTAACCGTCCGGGACTACGCAAGAATGAGCAGTTCTTC

abundance: many
j_gene: TRBJ2-6
v_gene: TRBV9
d_gene: .
CDR3aa: CASSGGAGANVLTF
CDR3nt: TGTGCCAGCAGCGGGGGGGCTGGGGCCAACGTCCTGACTTTC

abundance: many
j_gene: TRBJ2-3
v_gene: TRBV9
d_gene: TRBD2
CDR3aa: CASSVQAGRPIDTQYF
CDR3nt: TGTGCCAGCAGCGTACAAGCGGGGAGGCCTATTGATACGCAGTATTTT

abundance: many
j_gene: TRBJ2-7
v_gene: TRBV5-6
d_gene: TRBD1
CDR3aa: CASRGQGYEQYF
CDR3nt: TGTGCCAGCAGAGGACAGGGCTACGAGCAGTACTTC

abundance: many
j_gene: TRBJ2-7
v_gene: TRBV2
d_gene: TRBD1
CDR3aa: CASREGTGGPYEQYF
CDR3nt: TGTGCCAGCAGAGAAGGGACAGGGGGCCCCTACGAGCAGTACTTC

abundance: medium-sized
j_gene: TRBJ1-6
v_gene: TRBV2
d_gene: TRBD1
CDR3aa: CASSGTVLSSYNSPLHF
CDR3nt: TGTGCCAGCAGCGGGACAGTACTGAGCTCCTATAATTCACCCCTCCACTTT